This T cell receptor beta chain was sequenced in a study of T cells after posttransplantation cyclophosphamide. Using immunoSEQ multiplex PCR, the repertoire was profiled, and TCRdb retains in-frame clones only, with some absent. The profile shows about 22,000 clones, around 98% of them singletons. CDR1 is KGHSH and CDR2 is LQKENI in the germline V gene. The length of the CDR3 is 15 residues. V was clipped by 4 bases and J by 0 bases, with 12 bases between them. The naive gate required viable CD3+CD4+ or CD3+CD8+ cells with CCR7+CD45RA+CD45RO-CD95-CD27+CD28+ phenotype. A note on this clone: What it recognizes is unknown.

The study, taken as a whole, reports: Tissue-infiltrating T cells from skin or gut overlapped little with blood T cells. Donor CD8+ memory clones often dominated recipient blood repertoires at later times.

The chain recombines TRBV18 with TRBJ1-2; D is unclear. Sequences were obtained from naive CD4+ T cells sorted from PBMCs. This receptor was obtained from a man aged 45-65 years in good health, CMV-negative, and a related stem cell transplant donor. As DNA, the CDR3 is TGTGCCAGCTCACTCGCCGAGCGCCCTAACTATGGCTACACCTTC. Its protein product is CASSLAERPNYGYTF.